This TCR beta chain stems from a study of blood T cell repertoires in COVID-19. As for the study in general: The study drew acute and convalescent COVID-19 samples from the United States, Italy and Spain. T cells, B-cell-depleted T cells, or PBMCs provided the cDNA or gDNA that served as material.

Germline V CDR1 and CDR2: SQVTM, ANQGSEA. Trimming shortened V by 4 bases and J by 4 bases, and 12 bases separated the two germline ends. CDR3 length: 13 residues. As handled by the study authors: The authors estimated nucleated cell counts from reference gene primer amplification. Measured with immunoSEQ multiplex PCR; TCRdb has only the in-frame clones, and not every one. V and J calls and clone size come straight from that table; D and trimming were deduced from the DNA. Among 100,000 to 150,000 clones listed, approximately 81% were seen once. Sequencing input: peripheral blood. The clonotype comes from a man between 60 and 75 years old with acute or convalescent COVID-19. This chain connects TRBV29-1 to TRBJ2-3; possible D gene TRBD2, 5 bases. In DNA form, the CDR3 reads TGCAGCGTTGGCGGCGGGCTCCCAGATACGCAGTATTTT. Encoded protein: CSVGGGLPDTQYF.